This T cell receptor beta chain was captured in a study of cytomegalovirus exposure and HLA in healthy donors. Study results and limitations: Analysis was carried out at a later point, and it linked a missense DCLRE1C variant to TCR beta V- and J-gene trimming. What was likely a sequencing artifact was a cluster of highly shared sequence variants.

This CDR3 comprises 19 residues. V gave up 1 base and J gave up 6 bases; unmatched junction bases: 15. Germline V gives CDR1 SGHTA, CDR2 FQGNSA. Healthy bone marrow donors formed the donor group. Comment on this clone: Its matching antigen is unknown.

60 Vbeta and 13 Jbeta primers were used in PCR. Using immunoSEQ multiplex PCR, the repertoire was profiled, and TCRdb retains in-frame clones only, with some absent. The sample holds 160,000 or so clones, less than 80% seen once. Sequenced sample: PBMCs. The clonotype was recovered from a woman in her 40s in good health and CMV-seronegative. The chain is built from TRBV7-2 and TRBJ2-5; TRBD2 aligns across 12 bases. The CDR3: CASSLDGRLAGGRGKTQYF. The DNA for the CDR3 is TGTGCCAGCAGCTTAGACGGGAGGCTAGCGGGAGGGCGGGGGAAGACCCAGTACTTC.